The clone carrying this T cell receptor beta chain was observed many times. Trimming took off 3 bases at V and 2 bases at J, with 13 bases between the two ends. The CDR3 runs 15 residues. Looked up from germline, CDR1 is LGHNA and CDR2 is YSLEER. TCRdb analysed the RT-PCR reads with MiXCR anew, one entry per CDR3 protein. This table has about 680,000 distinct CDR3 sequences, 14% appearing once. V usage is TRBV4-3 and J usage is TRBJ1-1; D possibly corresponds to TRBD1 (5 bases). Sequences were obtained from memory CD4+ T cells from blood. This receptor was taken from a female donor in good health, serving as a healthy control. The CDR3 coding sequence is TGCGCCAGCAGCCACGTCGGGACGGCTAACACTGAAGCTTTCTTT. This gives the protein CASSHVGTANTEAFF.